Listed here are 21 T cell receptor beta chains from one sample, sequenced in a study of blood T cell repertoires in COVID-19. TCRdb's copy holds only in-frame clones and misses some; the assay was immunoSEQ multiplex PCR. The sample yields 300,000 to 350,000 clones, about 90% seen once. Sequencing used PBMCs or T cells enriched from blood (not recorded which). Receptors were obtained from a young woman with acute COVID-19.

The genes are TRBV5-1 and TRBJ1-1, with 9 bases matching TRBD1. The V gene's germline CDR1 is SGHRS and CDR2 YFSETQ. The CDR3 totals 15 residues. The ends lost 3 bases at V and 4 bases at J; junction bases unmatched: 7. The CDR3: CASSSRQGDGTEAFF. The CDR3 bases are TGCGCCAGCAGCTCCCGACAGGGGGACGGCACTGAAGCTTTCTTT.

The chain is built from TRBV5-1 and TRBJ1-3, with unresolved D. CDR3 length equals 15 residues. Germline loops: CDR1 SGHRS, CDR2 YFSETQ. Trimming stripped 5 bases from V and 0 bases from J, with 12 bases between. CDR3 protein: CASSPDSYSGNTIYF. Written as DNA, the CDR3 is TGCGCCAGCAGTCCGGACTCTTACTCTGGAAACACCATATATTTT.

The chain joins TRBV20-1 to TRBJ2-1; 8 nucleotides match TRBD2. The germline gives CDR1 DFQATT, CDR2 SNEGSKA (reference sequence). Trimming removed 3 bases from V and 8 bases from J; junction bases left unmatched: 15. This CDR3 is 16 amino acids long. CDR3 DNA: TGCAGTGCTAGTGGTTCGGCGGGGGGCCGAGCCGATGAGCAGTTCTTC. Translation gives CSASGSAGGRADEQFF.

The sample holds one count of this clone. The gene calls are TRBV7-2 and TRBJ2-3; 15 bases line up with TRBD2. CDR3 length: 20 amino acids. V trimming: 0 bases; J trimming: 3 bases; junction bases outside the gene matches: 10. CDR1 and CDR2 from the germline V gene are SGHTA and FQGNSA. CDR3 nucleotide sequence: TGTGCCAGCAGCTTAGCGCCGGGACTAGCGGGAGGCGGTGAAACAGATACGCAGTATTTT. Its protein product is CASSLAPGLAGGGETDTQYF.

J is TRBJ2-5 and V is TRBV18, with 11 bases that match TRBD2. CDR1 is KGHSH, CDR2 LQKENI, per germline. Germline trimming cut 1 base from V and 5 bases from J; bases unmatched to any gene: 15. The CDR3 is 19 amino acids. CDR3 in amino acids: CASSPRQGSTSGIRETQYF. The CDR3 DNA reads as TGTGCCAGCTCACCACGACAGGGGTCGACTAGCGGGATTCGGGAGACCCAGTACTTC.

The chain joins TRBV19 to TRBJ1-5; TRBD1 matches at 8 bases. J was trimmed by 3 bases and V by 5 bases; bases with no gene match: 6. CDR1 and CDR2 from the germline V gene are LNHDA and SQIVND (reference sequence). The CDR3 contains 15 residues. CDR3 DNA: TGTGCCAGTAGTGCCCGGACAGGGACCAATCAGCCCCAGCATTTT. It codes for CASSARTGTNQPQHF.

The chain has TRBV19 and TRBJ1-6, with 11 bases identical to TRBD1. Germline trimming cut 7 bases from V and 10 bases from J; bases unmatched to any gene: 12. The germline V gene has CDR1 LNHDA and CDR2 SQIVND (reference sequence). There are 16 residues in the CDR3. CDR3 nucleotide sequence: TGTGCCAGTACCTCCCTCCGGACAGGGGGCGGGTCACCCCTCCACTTT. This translates into CASTSLRTGGGSPLHF.

The chain recombines TRBV28 with TRBJ1-2; D gene ambiguous. Germline CDR1 reads MDHEN; CDR2 reads SYDVKM. The V and J ends lost 7 bases and 0 bases respectively, with 9 bases between them. This CDR3 spans 13 amino acids. The CDR3 here is CASKNSANYGYTF. As DNA, the CDR3 is TGTGCCAGCAAAAATTCAGCTAACTATGGCTACACCTTC.

A few counts support this clone. The J gene is TRBJ1-2, the V gene TRBV14, with 8 bases that match TRBD1. The CDR3 loop spans 12 amino acids. V lost 5 bases to trimming and J lost 5 bases; unmatched junction nucleotides: 1. Germline CDR1 reads SGHDN; CDR2 reads FVKESK. DNA for the CDR3: TGTGCCAGCAGCGACAGGGGATATGGCTACACCTTC. Protein product: CASSDRGYGYTF. The full variable domain, in which reference TRBV14 and TRBJ1-2 provide the parts outside the CDR3, is EAGVTQFPSHSVIEKGQTVTLRCDPISGHDNLYWYRRVMGKEIKFLLHFVKESKQDESGMPNNRFLAERTGGTYSTLKVQPAELEDSGVYFCASSDRGYGYTFGSGTRLTVV.

A remark on this clone: Other DNA sequences of this sample code for an identical CDR3. The chain combines TRBV28 with TRBJ1-2, with D maybe TRBD1 (5 bases). Per germline, CDR1 MDHEN and CDR2 SYDVKM. CDR3 length: 12 residues. V shed 3 bases and J shed 5 bases, with 7 bases lying between them. CDR3 region: CASSLRQYGYTF. As DNA, the CDR3 is TGTGCCAGCAGTTTGAGACAGTATGGCTACACCTTC.

This clone was picked up a small number of times. The CDR3 region has the DNA TGTGCCAGCAGTGATCTTCAGGGGAACACTGAAGCTTTCTTT. It encodes CASSDLQGNTEAFF. This chain connects TRBV6-1 to TRBJ1-1; D might be TRBD1 (5 bases). V gave up 3 bases and J gave up 1 base, with 9 bases separating them. CDR3 length: 14 amino acids. Germline values: CDR1 MNHNS, CDR2 SASEGT.

In DNA form, the CDR3 reads TGTGCCAGCAGTCCCCAACAGGGTACGGGTCAGCCCCAGCATTTT. It specifies CASSPQQGTGQPQHF. The chain recombines TRBV27 with TRBJ1-5; D might be TRBD1 (6 bases). The CDR3 runs to 15 residues. V shed 5 bases and J shed 6 bases, with 17 bases lying between them. The V gene's germline CDR1 is MNHEY and CDR2 SMNVEV (reference sequence).

The rearrangement uses TRBV9 and TRBJ1-1; 9 bases are shared with TRBD1. Germline CDR1 and CDR2: SGDLS and YYNGEE. The CDR3 is 16 amino acids. V gave up 4 bases and J gave up 0 bases; unmatched junction bases: 7. CDR3 nucleotide sequence: TGTGCCAGCAGCCTTACCGGGACAGGGATGAACACTGAAGCTTTCTTT. It specifies CASSLTGTGMNTEAFF.

This chain connects TRBV7-2 to TRBJ2-1; 9 nucleotides agree with TRBD2. The CDR3 is 15 amino acids. V lost 3 bases and J lost 8; bases outside the gene matches: 8. Germline V gene sequence: CDR1 SGHTA, CDR2 FQGNSA. The CDR3 region is CASSFSSGSLHEQFF. CDR3 DNA sequence: TGTGCCAGCAGCTTTAGTAGCGGGAGCCTCCATGAGCAGTTCTTC.

The chain employs TRBV28 and TRBJ1-5, with D possibly TRBD1 on 5 matching bases. The germline CDR1 and CDR2 sequences are MDHEN and SYDVKM. V was pared by 3 bases and J by 0 bases, with 9 bases between. There are 15 residues in the CDR3. CDR3 DNA sequence: TGTGCCAGCAGTTTCCCCACAGGTAGCAATCAGCCCCAGCATTTT. Its protein product is CASSFPTGSNQPQHF. Complete variable domain (other parts from reference TRBV28 and TRBJ1-5): DVKVTQSSRYLVKRTGEKVFLECVQDMDHENMFWYRQDPGLGLRLIYFSYDVKMKEKGDIPEGYSVSREKKERFSLILESASTNQTSMYLCASSFPTGSNQPQHFGDGTRLSIL.

This clone was recorded once. The genes are TRBV7-9 and TRBJ2-7; maybe TRBD1 (5 bases). The CDR3 sequence is 16 residues long. Germline values: CDR1 SEHNR, CDR2 FQNEAQ (reference sequence). V lost 5 bases and J lost 6, with 23 bases in between. The CDR3 protein is CASSPRQSRTSPEQYF. CDR3 sequence (DNA): TGTGCCAGCAGCCCTCGACAGTCTCGGACAAGCCCCGAGCAGTACTTC.

The gene calls are TRBV28 and TRBJ1-1; TRBD1 might be the D (6 bases). The CDR3 length is 11 residues. Germline V gene sequence: CDR1 MDHEN, CDR2 SYDVKM. Trimming removed 10 bases from V and 11 bases from J, with 17 bases in between. The CDR3 sequence is CATWGGRGAFF. The CDR3 nucleotides are TGTGCCACCTGGGGGGGGCGAGGGGCTTTCTTT.

V usage is TRBV9 and J usage is TRBJ2-1, with D maybe TRBD1 (5 bases). CDR3 length equals 17 residues. Germline CDR1 and CDR2: SGDLS and YYNGEE. Between the trimmed V and J ends, which lost 0 bases and 8 bases, there was a span of 21 bases. CDR3 in DNA: TGTGCCAGCAGCGTAGCTCTTATACAGGTTTCAAGGGATGAGCAGTTCTTC. Amino acid sequence: CASSVALIQVSRDEQFF.

This clone was recorded once. The chain is built from TRBV28 and TRBJ2-1, with 8 bases aligning to TRBD2. CDR1 is MDHEN and CDR2 is SYDVKM in the germline V gene. The length of the CDR3 is 15 residues. V lost 3 bases and J lost 5; bases outside the gene matches: 6. CDR3: CASSFASGSDNEQFF. The CDR3 bases are TGTGCCAGCAGTTTTGCGAGCGGGAGTGACAATGAGCAGTTCTTC. Looking up the rest from reference TRBV28 and TRBJ2-1 gives the full variable domain: DVKVTQSSRYLVKRTGEKVFLECVQDMDHENMFWYRQDPGLGLRLIYFSYDVKMKEKGDIPEGYSVSREKKERFSLILESASTNQTSMYLCASSFASGSDNEQFFGPGTRLTVL.

This sequence joins TRBV18 and TRBJ2-6; 8 positions agree with TRBD2. The CDR3 is 18 residues long. The V and J ends lost 2 bases and 0 bases, in that order; junction bases with no gene match: 6. Per the germline V gene, CDR1 is KGHSH and CDR2 is LQKENI. CDR3 sequence: CASSPNPGGSSGANVLTF. The CDR3 DNA follows: TGTGCCAGCTCACCAAATCCGGGAGGGAGCTCTGGGGCCAACGTCCTGACTTTC.

The chain carries TRBV2 and TRBJ2-7; 8 bases fit TRBD1. V shed 7 bases, J shed 3 bases, and the junction held 8 bases outside the gene matches. The CDR3 sequence is 14 residues long. CDR1 is SNHLY, CDR2 FYNNEI, per germline. CDR3 protein: CASNGQGAFYEQYF. Here the CDR3 DNA reads TGTGCCAGCAACGGTCAGGGGGCTTTCTACGAGCAGTACTTC.